The 16 T cell receptor beta chains below come from one sample, sequenced in a study of T cell responses to AZD1222 COVID-19 vaccine. Sequenced by immunoSEQ multiplex PCR; TCRdb stores in-frame clones only, minus some. The table shows 200,000 to 250,000 clones, with 90% to 95% occurring only once. Specimen: peripheral blood, collected on day 0 of MenACWY control vaccination. The receptors here all came from an adult in good health.

The gene calls are TRBV27 and TRBJ1-2; D possibly corresponds to TRBD1 (6 bases). CDR1 is MNHEY and CDR2 is SMNVEV in the germline V gene (reference sequence). The CDR3 length is 15 residues. The V end lost 6 bases, the J end lost 7 bases, and 21 bases lay between the germline ends. The CDR3 DNA is TGTGCCAGCAGCCTTAGGGTCCAGGGGCGGGTTGGCTACACCTTC. Translated: CASSLRVQGRVGYTF.

The DNA for the CDR3 is TGTGCCAGCAGTTACTCACAAGACAATGAGCAGTTCTTC. Its translation is CASSYSQDNEQFF. The J gene is TRBJ2-1, the V gene TRBV6-2 or TRBV6-3; D uncertain. The CDR3 loop spans 13 amino acids. Trimming pared 0 bases from V and 5 bases from J, leaving 5 bases between. CDR1 is MNHEY and CDR2 is SVGEGT in the germline V gene.

V is TRBV19 and J is TRBJ1-1, with TRBD1 matching 7 bases. Germline-derived CDR1 and CDR2 are LNHDA and SQIVND (reference sequence). CDR3 size: 13 residues. The junction had 2 bases not matched to a gene; V was cut back by 5 bases and J by 2 bases. Here the CDR3 DNA reads TGTGCCAGTAGTGCAGGGGGAAACACTGAAGCTTTCTTT. Protein product: CASSAGGNTEAFF.

The chain couples TRBV25-1 to TRBJ1-4; D is unresolved. The CDR3 sequence is 11 residues long. Trimming left V 5 bases short and J 8 bases short, with 6 bases between. Germline V gene data show CDR1 as MGHDK and CDR2 as SYGVNS. This CDR3 reads CASSPREKLFF. CDR3 DNA sequence: TGTGCCAGCAGTCCTAGAGAAAAACTGTTTTTT.

This clone was found a few times. The J gene is TRBJ2-3, the V gene TRBV28; 8 nucleotides align to TRBD2. The CDR3 extends over 15 amino acids. Per the germline V gene, CDR1 is MDHEN and CDR2 is SYDVKM. Losses at the gene ends were 5 bases for V and 5 bases for J; bases not matched to a gene: 9. The CDR3 DNA follows: TGTGCCAGCAGTCGCGTAGCGGGGTGGGTAGATACGCAGTATTTT. Its translation: CASSRVAGWVDTQYF.

This chain uses TRBV18 with TRBJ1-2; tentatively, D is TRBD1 (5 bases). The V gene's germline CDR1 is KGHSH and CDR2 LQKENI. V dropped 4 bases and J dropped 5 bases, with 17 bases sitting between them. The CDR3 has 15 amino acids. CDR3 residues: CASSQWDQLGYGYTF. The DNA for the CDR3 is TGTGCCAGCTCACAATGGGACCAATTGGGGTATGGCTACACCTTC.

The gene calls are TRBV18 and TRBJ1-1; D not certain. Germline V gene lookup returns CDR1 KGHSH and CDR2 LQKENI. CDR3 length: 14 residues. The V end was cut by 3 bases, the J end by 0 bases, with 8 bases between. The CDR3 DNA follows: TGTGCCAGCTCACCCCAAGAGGTGAACACTGAAGCTTTCTTT. Residues: CASSPQEVNTEAFF.

V and J are TRBV12-5 and TRBJ2-3, with D perhaps matching TRBD2 (5 bases). Trimming removed 2 bases from V and 2 bases from J, with 11 bases in between. CDR3 length: 15 amino acids. Germline loops: CDR1 LGHNT, CDR2 FRNRAP. The CDR3 here is CASGLPWGATDTQYF. Written as DNA, the CDR3 is TGTGCTAGTGGTTTGCCATGGGGAGCCACAGATACGCAGTATTTT.

The V call is TRBV5-1, the J call TRBJ1-4; no firm D call. Per germline, CDR1 SGHRS and CDR2 YFSETQ. CDR3 size: 13 residues. V was trimmed by 5 bases and J by 6 bases, leaving 11 bases between them. Here the CDR3 DNA reads TGCGCCAGCAGACCAGGACGGTATGAAAAACTGTTTTTT. Its translation: CASRPGRYEKLFF.

The V gene is TRBV27, the J gene TRBJ1-5; 9 bases fit TRBD1. This CDR3 spans 17 amino acids. The V segment lost 4 bases and the J segment 2 bases; nucleotides outside the gene matches: 9. Germline CDR1 and CDR2: MNHEY and SMNVEV (reference sequence). CDR3 DNA: TGTGCCAGCAGTTCCCGACAGGGGGAAAGTGGCAATCAGCCCCAGCATTTT. Amino acids: CASSSRQGESGNQPQHF.

The table lists this clone with a few counts. This chain connects TRBV7-9 to TRBJ1-2; no firm D call. Germline V gene lookup returns CDR1 SEHNR and CDR2 FQNEAQ (reference sequence). V lost 1 base and J 4 bases, leaving 10 bases between the germline ends. The CDR3 extends over 14 amino acids. The CDR3 region has the DNA TGTGCCAGCAGCTTAGGGGATAGAGTCTATGGCTACACCTTC. Residues: CASSLGDRVYGYTF.

The table lists this clone with a count of one. In DNA form, the CDR3 reads TGTGCCAGCAGCTCGGACAGGGATGGAAACACCATATATTTT. It yields the protein CASSSDRDGNTIYF. The chain recombines TRBV7-2 with TRBJ1-3; 8 nucleotides align to TRBD1. CDR1 and CDR2 from the germline V gene are SGHTA and FQGNSA. The ends lost 4 bases at V and 3 bases at J; junction bases unmatched: 2. This CDR3 is built from 14 residues.

This rearrangement joins TRBV5-1 to TRBJ1-2; D might be TRBD1 (5 bases). The V gene lost 4 bases and the J gene lost 4 bases, with 11 bases spanning the gap. Germline loops: CDR1 SGHRS, CDR2 YFSETQ. The CDR3 runs 13 residues. Here the CDR3 reads CASSPPGSYGYTF. The CDR3 bases are TGCGCCAGCAGCCCCCCAGGGAGCTATGGCTACACCTTC.

This clone appeared a single time. The gene calls are TRBV6-2 or TRBV6-3 and TRBJ2-1; 10 bases line up with TRBD2. V gave up 6 bases and J gave up 0 bases; unmatched junction bases: 14. The CDR3 contains 19 residues. Germline-derived CDR1 and CDR2 are MNHEY and SVGEGT. The CDR3 DNA follows: TGTGCCAGCAGCCGTCCCGGGACTAGCGTTCGTAGCTCCTACAATGAGCAGTTCTTC. Amino acids: CASSRPGTSVRSSYNEQFF.

This clone was seen only once. The V call is TRBV18, the J call TRBJ2-1, with D possibly matching TRBD1 (6 bases). Germline V lookup: CDR1 KGHSH, CDR2 LQKENI. Trimming removed 1 base from V and 5 bases from J, with 9 bases in between. The CDR3 spans 14 residues. The CDR3 sequence: CASSPQAGDNEQFF. The CDR3 DNA is TGTGCCAGCTCACCACAGGCAGGGGACAATGAGCAGTTCTTC.

The chain uses TRBV6-6 and TRBJ2-5; TRBD1 might be the D (8 bases). CDR1 is MNHNY, CDR2 SVGAGI, per germline (reference sequence). The CDR3 extends over 15 amino acids. The ends were cut back, 4 bases at V and 9 bases at J, with 21 bases in the middle. As DNA, the CDR3 is TGTGCCAGCAGTTCGGACAGGGAGGGACCCAAGGCCCAGTACTTC. Translation: CASSSDREGPKAQYF.